One sample yielded the 15 T cell receptor beta chains listed below, sequenced in a study of blood T cell repertoires in COVID-19 (dated by TCRdb to the early 2020s). The method was the immunoSEQ multiplex PCR assay. What TCRdb holds here is the immuneACCESS table cut down to in-frame rearrangements. Part of the clones is not present; checked against another copy, under half of the missing clones reflect an unresolved V gene, and the others are unexplained. This sample is represented by approximately 210,000 clones; approximately 89% of them were singletons. The ten biggest clones cover 4% to 6% of the sample. Material: peripheral blood. These receptors came from a middle-aged woman with acute or convalescent COVID-19.

J is TRBJ2-2 and V is TRBV11-2, with D tentatively TRBD2 (6 bases). The CDR3 totals 16 residues. Germline CDR1 is SGHAT and CDR2 is FQNNGV. Trimming shortened V by 4 bases and J by 4 bases, and 16 bases separated the two germline ends. The CDR3 DNA is TGTGCCAGCAGCTCCGGGGGTTTAGGGAGCACCGGGGAGCTGTTTTTT. Protein sequence: CASSSGGLGSTGELFF.

The chain couples TRBV11-2 to TRBJ2-1, with TRBD2 matching over 11 bases. The CDR3 length is 16 residues. CDR1 is SGHAT, CDR2 FQNNGV, per germline. Losses at the gene ends were 5 bases for V and 0 bases for J; bases not matched to a gene: 3. The CDR3 loop is CASSIAGGPSYNEQFF. Written as DNA, the CDR3 is TGTGCCAGCAGCATAGCGGGGGGGCCCTCCTACAATGAGCAGTTCTTC.

This clone showed up just a few times. Here the CDR3 DNA reads TGTGCCACCAGCAGAGATTGGGACAGGCGGGATGAAAAACTGTTTTTT. Its protein product is CATSRDWDRRDEKLFF. This chain links TRBV15 with TRBJ1-4; TRBD1 aligns across 8 bases. In germline, CDR1 is LNHNV, CDR2 YYDKDF (reference sequence). Losses at the gene ends were 0 bases for V and 6 bases for J; bases not matched to a gene: 6. The CDR3 covers 16 residues.

The rearrangement links TRBV11-3 to TRBJ2-3, with TRBD1 identical over 7 bases. Unmatched junction bases numbered 4, after V lost 3 bases and J lost 4 bases. Germline values: CDR1 SGHNT, CDR2 YENEEA. The CDR3 sequence is 14 residues long. The CDR3 sequence is CASSLGRGPDTQYF. The CDR3 nucleotides are TGTGCCAGCAGCTTGGGTAGGGGGCCAGATACGCAGTATTTT.

This chain uses TRBV30 with TRBJ2-1, with 10 nucleotides matching TRBD1. Germline loops: CDR1 GTSNPN, CDR2 SVGIG (reference sequence). With V trimmed by 1 base and J by 10 bases, 10 bases remained unmatched. There are 15 residues in the CDR3. DNA for the CDR3: TGTGCCTGGAGTGCCGGGACAGGGGCTCGGGTAGAGCAGTTCTTC. Translated, it gives CAWSAGTGARVEQFF.

The V and J genes are TRBV5-1 and TRBJ2-3; D not resolved. The CDR3 loop spans 14 amino acids. From germline, CDR1 is SGHRS and CDR2 YFSETQ. V gave up 7 bases and J gave up 1 base, with 13 bases separating them. The CDR3 loop is CASQSSLRTDTQYF. As DNA, the CDR3 is TGCGCCAGCCAGTCGTCCCTCCGCACAGATACGCAGTATTTT. The full variable domain, its missing parts supplied by reference TRBV5-1 and TRBJ2-3, is KAGVTQTPRYLIKTRGQQVTLSCSPISGHRSVSWYQQTPGQGLQFLFEYFSETQRNKGNFPGRFSGRQFSNSRSEMNVSTLELGDSALYLCASQSSLRTDTQYFGPGTRLTVL.

J is TRBJ1-2 and V is TRBV5-1; 7 bases map to TRBD1. Looked up from germline, CDR1 is SGHRS and CDR2 is YFSETQ. The CDR3 runs to 16 residues. The V and J ends lost 5 bases and 2 bases, in that order; junction bases with no gene match: 12. CDR3: CASRATKTGTNYGYTF. The CDR3 DNA follows: TGCGCCAGCAGGGCGACAAAGACAGGGACAAACTATGGCTACACCTTC.

The chain has TRBV5-6 and TRBJ2-3; maybe TRBD2 (6 bases). Germline lookup yields CDR1 SGHDT and CDR2 YYEEEE. The V end lost 7 bases, the J end lost 1 base, and 13 bases lay between the germline ends. The CDR3 covers 14 residues. This CDR3 reads CASLEGWGTDTQYF. Here the CDR3 DNA reads TGTGCCAGCCTGGAGGGCTGGGGCACAGATACGCAGTATTTT.

The V gene is TRBV10-2, the J gene TRBJ2-3; 8 bases are shared with TRBD2. Germline V gene data show CDR1 as WSHSY and CDR2 as SAAADI. J lost 3 bases, V lost 4 bases, and 3 bases had no gene match. The CDR3 contains 14 residues. The DNA of the CDR3 is TGCGCCAGCAGTGGCGGGGGGCCGACAGATACGCAGTATTTT. This encodes CASSGGGPTDTQYF.

V usage is TRBV27 and J usage is TRBJ2-5, with 7 bases that match TRBD2. The CDR3 is 13 residues long. In germline, CDR1 is MNHEY, CDR2 SMNVEV (reference sequence). With 7 bases clipped from V and 3 bases from J, the junction kept 5 bases outside the gene matches. The CDR3 sequence is CASIGGGEETQYF. In DNA form, the CDR3 reads TGTGCCAGCATCGGCGGGGGAGAAGAGACCCAGTACTTC.

This chain uses TRBV13 with TRBJ1-2, with 9 bases fitting TRBD1. In germline, CDR1 is PRHDT, CDR2 FYEKMQ (reference sequence). The ends lost 3 bases at V and 4 bases at J; junction bases unmatched: 12. This CDR3 has 17 residues. The CDR3 DNA is TGTGCCAGCAGCTTCATACCGGGACAGGGATACTCCTATGGCTACACCTTC. Amino acid sequence: CASSFIPGQGYSYGYTF.

This clone was picked up one time. The V gene is TRBV3-1 (or the pseudogene TRBV3-2), the J gene TRBJ1-2, with D tentatively TRBD1 (5 bases). CDR1 is LGHDT and CDR2 is YNNKEL in the germline V gene (reference sequence). CDR3 length equals 14 residues. V lost 0 bases to trimming and J lost 5 bases, with 10 bases between them. CDR3 sequence reads: CASSQDLGRYGYTF. Here the CDR3 DNA reads TGTGCCAGCAGCCAAGATCTGGGGCGGTATGGCTACACCTTC.

V usage is TRBV19 and J usage is TRBJ2-1; 7 nucleotides agree with TRBD2. CDR1 is LNHDA and CDR2 is SQIVND in the germline V gene (reference sequence). The CDR3 runs 15 residues. V shed 2 bases and J 5 bases; nucleotides not matched to a gene: 6. As DNA, the CDR3 is TGTGCCAGTAGTATATCAGCGGGGAGTAACAATGAGCAGTTCTTC. Its protein product is CASSISAGSNNEQFF.

This clone turned up a few times. The chain uses TRBV24-1 and TRBJ2-2; D call uncertain. The CDR3 is 16 amino acids. The ends were cut back, 3 bases at V and 0 bases at J, with 10 bases in the middle. CDR1 and CDR2 (germline): KGHDR, SFDVKD. CDR3 DNA: TGTGCCACCAGTGATCCGGTGTCGGCGAACACCGGGGAGCTGTTTTTT. It specifies CATSDPVSANTGELFF.

CDR3: CASSSLYLNTEAFF. CDR3 sequence (DNA): TGCGCCAGCAGCTCCTTATATTTGAACACTGAAGCTTTCTTT. The chain couples TRBV5-1 to TRBJ1-1; the D is unclear. The germline CDR1 and CDR2 sequences are SGHRS and YFSETQ. This CDR3 is built from 14 residues. The ends were cut back, 3 bases at V and 0 bases at J, with 9 bases in the middle.